The 10 T cell receptor beta chains in this list originate from one sample, sequenced in a study of T cells in placental villitis. The libraries were made with immunoSEQ v4. The method was immunoSEQ multiplex PCR; TCRdb's version includes in-frame clones alone and lacks a portion of them. The sample lists around 5,700 clones, around 78% occurring once. What was sequenced was placental tissue containing maternal and fetal cells. Every receptor here comes from a human patient with infectious villitis; the placental T cells may come from both mother and fetus.

This clone was counted once. The chain has TRBV7-2 and TRBJ1-6; TRBD1 agrees at 9 bases. With V trimmed by 1 base and J by 9 bases, 4 bases remained unmatched. Germline CDR1 SGHTA, CDR2 FQGNSA. The CDR3 is 15 amino acids. This CDR3 is CASSLDRGQSSPLHF. Here the CDR3 DNA reads TGTGCCAGCAGCTTAGACAGGGGGCAAAGTTCACCCCTCCACTTT.

The chain recombines TRBV19 with TRBJ1-2; D ambiguous. This CDR3 comprises 15 residues. CDR1 and CDR2 from the germline V gene are LNHDA and SQIVND (reference sequence). V shed 3 bases and J shed 7 bases, with 18 bases lying between them. The DNA of the CDR3 is TGTGCCAGTAGTATGCGCACGGAATCCGCAGGTGGCTACACCTTC. It is translated as CASSMRTESAGGYTF. Together with reference TRBV19 and TRBJ1-2, the CDR3 gives the full variable domain: DGGITQSPKYLFRKEGQNVTLSCEQNLNHDAMYWYRQDPGQGLRLIYYSQIVNDFQKGDIAEGYSVSREKKESFPLTVTSAQKNPTAFYLCASSMRTESAGGYTFGSGTRLTVV.

This clone appeared a few times. The V and J genes are TRBV4-1 and TRBJ1-2; 10 bases align to TRBD1. Trimming at V came to 4 bases and at J to 5 bases, leaving 10 bases not matched to a gene. CDR1 and CDR2 from the germline V gene are MGHRA and YSYEKL. This CDR3 is 16 amino acids long. CDR3: CASSPDRGPQSYGYTF. CDR3 DNA sequence: TGCGCCAGCAGCCCCGACAGGGGGCCGCAATCATATGGCTACACCTTC.

The chain recombines TRBV10-3 with TRBJ2-1; the D gene is possibly TRBD2 (7 bases). V lost 0 bases and J 5 bases, leaving 14 bases between the germline ends. The CDR3 consists of 16 residues. In germline, CDR1 is ENHRY, CDR2 SYGVKD. The CDR3 loop is CAISESGGGADNEQFF. CDR3 sequence (DNA): TGTGCCATCAGTGAGTCAGGTGGGGGGGCTGACAATGAGCAGTTCTTC.

The rearrangement uses TRBV12-3 or TRBV12-4 and TRBJ1-1; no firm D call. The V end lost 3 bases, the J end lost 5 bases, and 4 bases lay between the germline ends. The CDR3 has 11 residues. As DNA, the CDR3 is TGTGCCAGCAGTTTTCAAACTGAAGCTTTCTTT. Protein sequence: CASSFQTEAFF.

This clone was observed a handful of times. The chain combines TRBV7-9 with TRBJ2-2; TRBD1 matches 9 bases. Germline V lookup: CDR1 SEHNR, CDR2 FQNEAQ (reference sequence). The CDR3 runs to 17 residues. Trimming at V came to 6 bases and at J to 5 bases, leaving 13 bases not matched to a gene. CDR3 in DNA: TGTGCCAGCAGGCATACAGGGGGCGCGGTAGGGACCGGGGAGCTGTTTTTT. This sequence encodes CASRHTGGAVGTGELFF.

The genes are TRBV7-8 and TRBJ2-1, with D unclear. Germline lookup yields CDR1 SGHVS and CDR2 FQNEAQ. The CDR3 has 14 residues. Between the trimmed V and J ends, which lost 3 bases and 6 bases, there was a span of 12 bases. CDR3 DNA: TGTGCCAGCAGCTTTTTAGGGTTTCTCAATGAGCAGTTCTTC. Amino acid sequence: CASSFLGFLNEQFF.

This chain connects TRBV27 to TRBJ2-7; 7 bases fit TRBD2. V lost 4 bases, J lost 6 bases, and 6 bases stayed unmatched. The CDR3 loop spans 13 amino acids. Germline CDR1 reads MNHEY; CDR2 reads SMNVEV (reference sequence). The CDR3 DNA reads TGTGCCAGCAGTTGGGGGGGGACCCGCGAGCAGTACTTC. Its translation: CASSWGGTREQYF.

The count of this clone is one. This sequence may be a read error, since a much larger clone differs from it by one base. The sample has other DNA sequences that encode this CDR3 too. This rearrangement joins TRBV19 to TRBJ1-5; a weak D match, TRBD1 (5 bases). Germline V gene sequence: CDR1 LNHDA, CDR2 SQIVND (reference sequence). The CDR3 has 14 amino acids. Trimming removed 3 bases at V and 5 bases at J, with 11 bases between. This chain's CDR3 is CASSIPGFDQPQHF. The CDR3 DNA reads TGTGCCAGTAGTATTCCAGGGTTCGATCAGCCCCAGCATTTT.

The chain combines TRBV5-4 with TRBJ1-2; D gene uncertain. CDR1 is SGHNT and CDR2 is YYREEE in the germline V gene (reference sequence). With 2 bases removed from V and 5 bases from J, the gap between germline ends came to 10 bases. CDR3 length equals 13 residues. The CDR3 is CASSFLSGYGYTF. CDR3 DNA sequence: TGTGCCAGCAGCTTTTTAAGTGGGTATGGCTACACCTTC.